These 31 T cell receptor beta chains came from one sample sequenced in a study of T-cell memory formation after mild COVID-19. TCRdb reanalysed the 5' RACE reads using MiXCR and keeps one entry per CDR3 protein. The sample yields about 620,000 distinct CDR3 sequences, roughly 18% seen once. The sample was PBMCs or a T cell subset sorted from them (not recorded which). The receptors were gathered from an adult woman who had mild COVID-19 (a few samples of this study predate the infection). Cell type and time point are not known.

The chain employs TRBV9 and TRBJ1-2, with unresolved D. The ends were cut back, 4 bases at V and 7 bases at J, with 14 bases in the middle. CDR3 length: 13 amino acids. In germline, CDR1 is SGDLS, CDR2 YYNGEE. CDR3 in amino acids: CASSSPLDGGYTF. For the CDR3, the DNA is TGTGCCAGCAGCTCCCCCCTTGACGGTGGCTACACCTTC.

This rearrangement joins TRBV5-8 to TRBJ1-2; 11 nucleotides agree with TRBD1. Germline CDR1 reads SGHTS; CDR2 reads YDEGEE. Trimming took 4 bases from V and 7 from J; bases not matched to a gene: 12. CDR3 length: 16 residues. The CDR3 DNA sequence: TGTGCCAGCAGCGGAAAGGACAGGGGGCCGTCCGCTGGCTACACCTTC. Translating gives CASSGKDRGPSAGYTF.

The chain uses TRBV18 and TRBJ2-7, with 11 positions matching TRBD2. This CDR3 comprises 15 residues. V trimming: 1 base; J trimming: 4 bases; junction bases outside the gene matches: 3. Per the germline V gene, CDR1 is KGHSH and CDR2 is LQKENI. The CDR3 loop reads CASSPLAGGEYEQYF. CDR3 sequence (DNA): TGTGCCAGCTCACCACTAGCGGGAGGGGAATACGAGCAGTACTTC. Drawing the rest from reference TRBV18 and TRBJ2-7, the complete variable domain is NAGVMQNPRHLVRRRGQEARLRCSPMKGHSHVYWYRQLPEEGLKFMVYLQKENIIDESGMPKERFSAEFPKEGPSILRIQQVVRGDSAAYFCASSPLAGGEYEQYFGPGTRLTVT.

V usage is TRBV18 and J usage is TRBJ2-6; 9 bases match TRBD1. CDR3 size: 19 residues. Trimming cost V 4 bases and J 3 bases; bases outside gene matches: 13. Germline CDR1 reads KGHSH; CDR2 reads LQKENI. CDR3 residues: CASSLRHLTGGNGANVLTF. CDR3 nucleotide sequence: TGTGCCAGCTCACTACGACATCTGACAGGGGGAAATGGGGCCAACGTCCTGACTTTC.

The CDR3 DNA sequence: TGTGCCAGCAGTCCATCGGGACATAGGGCCTACGAGCAGTACTTC. Translation: CASSPSGHRAYEQYF. The J gene is TRBJ2-7, the V gene TRBV12-3 or TRBV12-4; possibly TRBD1 for D (6 bases). The germline V and J ends were trimmed by 5 bases and 2 bases, with 16 bases remaining between them. The CDR3 consists of 15 residues.

J is TRBJ1-4 and V is TRBV4-2; D is unclear. Germline CDR1 LGHNA, CDR2 YNFKEQ. Trimming took off 4 bases at V and 7 bases at J, with 13 bases between the two ends. The CDR3 has 14 residues. CDR3 bases: TGTGCCAGCAGCCCCCGCAGGCAGGCTGAAAAACTGTTTTTT. Translated, it gives CASSPRRQAEKLFF.

The chain joins TRBV2 to TRBJ1-5, with D perhaps matching TRBD1 (5 bases). CDR1 and CDR2 from the germline V gene are SNHLY and FYNNEI. Trimming removed 2 bases at V and 5 bases at J, with 10 bases between. CDR3 length: 14 amino acids. The chain's CDR3 is CASSEMGRDQPQHF. The CDR3 DNA is TGTGCCAGCAGTGAAATGGGCAGGGATCAGCCCCAGCATTTT.

The chain couples TRBV20-1 to TRBJ2-7, with 10 bases identical to TRBD2. CDR1 is DFQATT and CDR2 is SNEGSKA in the germline V gene (reference sequence). J was trimmed by 3 bases and V by 4 bases; bases with no gene match: 3. The CDR3 is made up of 13 amino acids. As DNA, the CDR3 is TGCAGTGCTAAAGTAGCGGGAGGCTACGAGCAGTACTTC. This sequence encodes CSAKVAGGYEQYF.

This clonotype appeared many times. This chain links TRBV5-1 with TRBJ2-3; 13 nucleotides agree with TRBD2. V lost 0 bases to trimming and J lost 6 bases; unmatched junction nucleotides: 4. This CDR3 contains 16 residues. Germline CDR1 is SGHRS and CDR2 is YFSETQ. CDR3 DNA: TGCGCCAGCAGCTTGGGGACTAGCGGGGGACTGGATACGCAGTATTTT. Its protein product is CASSLGTSGGLDTQYF.

This chain connects TRBV27 to TRBJ2-1; 8 nucleotides match TRBD2. CDR3 size: 19 residues. Germline CDR1 is MNHEY and CDR2 is SMNVEV (reference sequence). The V gene end was trimmed by 2 bases and the J gene end by 0 bases; junction bases not matched to a gene: 12. Written as DNA, the CDR3 is TGTGCCAGCAGTTTACTACTAGCGGACGTTAACAGCTCCTACAATGAGCAGTTCTTC. It yields the protein CASSLLLADVNSSYNEQFF.

V and J are TRBV2 and TRBJ2-2; tentative D call: TRBD1 (6 bases). Trimming removed 2 bases from V and 8 bases from J, with 9 bases in between. From germline, CDR1 is SNHLY and CDR2 FYNNEI. The CDR3 covers 13 residues. The DNA for the CDR3 is TGTGCCAGCAGTGAATCGACAGGAGGGGAGCTGTTTTTT. It specifies CASSESTGGELFF.

The V gene is TRBV6-5, the J gene TRBJ2-5, with 10 bases matching TRBD2. V trimming: 2 bases; J trimming: 5 bases; junction bases outside the gene matches: 8. CDR3 length: 16 amino acids. Germline V gives CDR1 MNHEY, CDR2 SVGAGI. This chain's CDR3 is CASSYASGRPGETQYF. The DNA for the CDR3 is TGTGCCAGCAGTTACGCTAGCGGGAGACCGGGGGAGACCCAGTACTTC.

In nucleotides, the CDR3 is TGTGCCAGCAGCTTAAGGGCACCAAACACCGGGGAGCTGTTTTTT. Amino acid sequence: CASSLRAPNTGELFF. The rearrangement uses TRBV7-6 and TRBJ2-2; D is unclear. The V end was cut by 2 bases, the J end by 2 bases, with 9 bases between. Germline V gene sequence: CDR1 SGHVS, CDR2 FNYEAQ. The CDR3 runs 15 residues.

The chain uses TRBV5-8 and TRBJ1-2; TRBD1 matches 9 bases. The CDR3 is 14 residues long. Germline CDR1 and CDR2: SGHTS and YDEGEE. Trimming at V came to 1 base and at J to 4 bases, leaving 2 bases not matched to a gene. CDR3 DNA: TGTGCCAGCAGCTTGAGGGACAGGGCCTATGGCTACACCTTC. The encoded protein is CASSLRDRAYGYTF.

This clonotype was detected a few times. This chain connects TRBV6-1 to TRBJ2-7, with TRBD2 matching over 12 bases. Germline V gene data show CDR1 as MNHNS and CDR2 as SASEGT. There are 15 residues in the CDR3. J lost 2 bases, V lost 4 bases, and 3 bases had no gene match. The CDR3 coding sequence is TGTGCCAGCAGTGCTAGCGGGGGGGAAACCTACGAGCAGTACTTC. It codes for CASSASGGETYEQYF.

The chain has TRBV6-5 and TRBJ1-2, with D perhaps matching TRBD1 (6 bases). The germline V and J ends were trimmed by 0 bases and 7 bases, with 12 bases remaining between them. The CDR3 sequence is 14 residues long. Germline V gene lookup returns CDR1 MNHEY and CDR2 SVGAGI. The CDR3 nucleotides are TGTGCCAGCAGTTACTCGGCAGGGGAGGTTGGCTACACCTTC. Protein product: CASSYSAGEVGYTF.

The chain employs TRBV4-1 and TRBJ1-1; D is perhaps TRBD1 (5 bases). Germline loops: CDR1 MGHRA, CDR2 YSYEKL. V was trimmed by 0 bases and J by 4 bases, leaving 9 bases between them. This CDR3 is built from 14 residues. DNA of the CDR3: TGCGCCAGCAGCCAAGATTCTAGGGGCACTGAAGCTTTCTTT. Translation: CASSQDSRGTEAFF.

The chain employs TRBV20-1 and TRBJ2-3; maybe TRBD2 (6 bases). In germline, CDR1 is DFQATT, CDR2 SNEGSKA (reference sequence). The CDR3 runs 14 residues. The V gene lost 6 bases and the J gene lost 2 bases, with 15 bases spanning the gap. The DNA of the CDR3 is TGCAGTGCCCGTGGGGGGATGCTCACAGATACGCAGTATTTT. Encoded protein: CSARGGMLTDTQYF.

This clonotype has more than one count but fewer than ten. J is TRBJ2-2 and V is TRBV20-1; the D gene could be TRBD1 or TRBD2 (5 bases each). This CDR3 spans 14 amino acids. Germline lookup yields CDR1 DFQATT and CDR2 SNEGSKA (reference sequence). The V end was cut by 5 bases, the J end by 4 bases, with 14 bases between. CDR3 sequence (DNA): TGCAGTGCTGGGCCGGGGACGATCACCGGGGAGCTGTTTTTT. Amino acids: CSAGPGTITGELFF.

The chain is built from TRBV2 and TRBJ2-3; 7 nucleotides line up with TRBD2. The CDR3 extends over 16 amino acids. CDR1 is SNHLY and CDR2 is FYNNEI in the germline V gene. With 2 bases clipped from V and 4 bases from J, the junction kept 9 bases outside the gene matches. In DNA form, the CDR3 reads TGTGCCAGCAGTGAAAGGGTTAGCGGGCTCGCAGATACGCAGTATTTT. Translated: CASSERVSGLADTQYF.

The CDR3 here is CSVEDRQGPYEQYF. The CDR3 DNA reads as TGCAGCGTTGAAGATCGGCAGGGCCCCTACGAGCAGTACTTC. This chain links TRBV29-1 with TRBJ2-7; D might be TRBD1 (5 bases). V lost 0 bases, J lost 2 bases, and 11 bases lay in between. The CDR3 has 14 amino acids. Germline CDR1 SQVTM, CDR2 ANQGSEA.

This clonotype was observed many times. The V call is TRBV24-1, the J call TRBJ1-2; D not certain. The CDR3 spans 14 residues. Germline V CDR1 and CDR2: KGHDR, SFDVKD. The V end lost 3 bases, the J end lost 4 bases, and 11 bases lay between the germline ends. CDR3 sequence (DNA): TGTGCCACCAGTGATCCCAGGACGACCTATGGCTACACCTTC. This translates into CATSDPRTTYGYTF.

The genes are TRBV7-9 and TRBJ2-5; possibly TRBD1 for D (6 bases). Germline-derived CDR1 and CDR2 are SEHNR and FQNEAQ (reference sequence). The CDR3 contains 15 residues. V was clipped by 5 bases and J by 3 bases, with 16 bases between them. CDR3 in DNA: TGTGCCAGCAGCACTAATGGGGGCCTTAAAGAGACCCAGTACTTC. Its translation is CASSTNGGLKETQYF.

The V call is TRBV13, the J call TRBJ1-4; no definite D call. The V and J ends lost 3 bases and 7 bases respectively, with 12 bases between them. The germline V gene has CDR1 PRHDT and CDR2 FYEKMQ (reference sequence). This CDR3 spans 14 amino acids. The CDR3 DNA is TGTGCCAGCAGCTTCGAGGGCGAAGCTGAAAAACTGTTTTTT. Encoded protein: CASSFEGEAEKLFF.

The chain is built from TRBV24-1 and TRBJ2-4, with a possible D match to TRBD2 (6 bases). The germline gives CDR1 KGHDR, CDR2 SFDVKD. V lost 3 bases, J lost 1 base, and 9 bases lay in between. This CDR3 contains 15 residues. In DNA, the CDR3 is TGTGCCACCAGTGATGGGGGGAAGGCCAAAAACATTCAGTACTTC. This encodes CATSDGGKAKNIQYF.

There are a few counts of this clonotype. The V call is TRBV15, the J call TRBJ2-5, with 8 bases identical to TRBD2. The CDR3 sequence is 16 residues long. Germline V gene lookup returns CDR1 LNHNV and CDR2 YYDKDF (reference sequence). V was pared by 1 base and J by 4 bases, with 8 bases of the junction left unmatched. CDR3: CATSRGGGSLIETQYF. DNA of the CDR3: TGTGCCACCAGCAGAGGCGGGGGGAGCCTTATAGAGACCCAGTACTTC. The full variable domain, completed using reference TRBV15 and TRBJ2-5, is DAMVIQNPRYQVTQFGKPVTLSCSQTLNHNVMYWYQQKSSQAPKLLFHYYDKDFNNEADTPDNFQSRRPNTSFCFLDIRSPGLGDTAMYLCATSRGGGSLIETQYFGPGTRLLVL.

The chain uses TRBV12-5 and TRBJ2-7, with no clear D. The CDR3 has 13 residues. From germline, CDR1 is LGHNT and CDR2 FRNRAP. With 2 bases removed from V and 6 bases from J, the gap between germline ends came to 11 bases. The CDR3 protein is CASGLRPYPEQYF. The CDR3 DNA reads TGTGCTAGTGGTTTGAGGCCCTACCCCGAGCAGTACTTC.

This clonotype has only a few counts. CDR3 DNA sequence: TGTGCCAGCAGGAGGAGACAGGGAAGGGGTCAGCCCCAGCATTTT. Its translation is CASRRRQGRGQPQHF. V usage is TRBV6-1 and J usage is TRBJ1-5; 7 bases are shared with TRBD1. Germline lookup yields CDR1 MNHNS and CDR2 SASEGT. This CDR3 is 15 amino acids long. Losses at the gene ends were 6 bases for V and 6 bases for J; bases not matched to a gene: 11.

In its sample, this clonotype was seen many times. The V and J genes are TRBV5-1 and TRBJ2-5; a weak D match, TRBD1 (5 bases). The CDR3 loop spans 13 amino acids. Per the germline V gene, CDR1 is SGHRS and CDR2 is YFSETQ. The V end lost 4 bases, the J end lost 2 bases, and 9 bases lay between the germline ends. CDR3 residues: CASSRTGQETQYF. The CDR3 DNA sequence: TGCGCCAGCAGCCGCACAGGACAAGAGACCCAGTACTTC.

In this sample, this clonotype turned up many times. V and J are TRBV12-3 or TRBV12-4 and TRBJ1-2, with 9 bases matching TRBD1. The length of the CDR3 is 15 residues. Trimming cost V 6 bases and J 5 bases; bases outside gene matches: 10. The DNA for the CDR3 is TGTGCCAGCAGCCTCCGCCGGGACAGGGCTTATGGCTACACCTTC. Amino acid sequence: CASSLRRDRAYGYTF.

V usage is TRBV27 and J usage is TRBJ2-5; TRBD1 agrees at 7 bases. This CDR3 region has 13 residues. From germline, CDR1 is MNHEY and CDR2 SMNVEV (reference sequence). Trimming took 6 bases from V and 1 from J; bases not matched to a gene: 2. The CDR3 protein is CASRRTGQETQYF. In nucleotides, the CDR3 is TGTGCCAGCAGAAGGACAGGCCAAGAGACCCAGTACTTC.